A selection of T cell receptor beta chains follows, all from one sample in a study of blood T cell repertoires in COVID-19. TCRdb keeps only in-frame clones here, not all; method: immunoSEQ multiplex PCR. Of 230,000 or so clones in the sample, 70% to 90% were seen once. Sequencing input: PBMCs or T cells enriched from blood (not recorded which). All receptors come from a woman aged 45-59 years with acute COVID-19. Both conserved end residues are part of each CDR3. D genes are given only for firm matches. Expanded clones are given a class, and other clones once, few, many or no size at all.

CDR3 protein: CASRSGQYSGANVLTF
CDR3 DNA: TGTGCCAGCAGATCCGGACAGTACTCTGGGGCCAACGTCCTGACTTTC
J gene: TRBJ2-6
V gene: TRBV28
clone size: -
D gene: -
CDR3 length: 16

CDR3 protein: CSAGQIGNYGYTF
CDR3 DNA: TGCAGCGCGGGACAGATCGGTAACTATGGCTACACCTTC
J gene: TRBJ1-2
V gene: TRBV29-1
clone size: -
D gene: TRBD1
CDR3 length: 13

CDR3 protein: CASSVQGAGETQYF
CDR3 DNA: TGTGCCAGCAGCGTACAGGGGGCGGGCGAGACCCAGTACTTC
J gene: TRBJ2-5
V gene: TRBV9
clone size: -
D gene: TRBD1
CDR3 length: 14

CDR3 protein: CASSPTGQANYGYTF
CDR3 DNA: TGTGCCAGCAGCCCGACAGGGCAAGCTAACTATGGCTACACCTTC
J gene: TRBJ1-2
V gene: TRBV6-5
clone size: few
D gene: TRBD1
CDR3 length: 15

CDR3 protein: CAWSLIGQGGLEQYF
CDR3 DNA: TGTGCCTGGAGTCTCATCGGACAGGGAGGGCTCGAGCAGTACTTC
J gene: TRBJ2-7
V gene: TRBV30
clone size: -
D gene: -
CDR3 length: 15

CDR3 protein: CASSLVPIDRPDTEAFF
CDR3 DNA: TGTGCCAGCAGCCTGGTTCCCATTGACAGACCAGACACTGAAGCTTTCTTT
J gene: TRBJ1-1
V gene: TRBV7-2
clone size: few
D gene: -
CDR3 length: 17

CDR3 protein: CASSVRHTGELFF
CDR3 DNA: TGTGCCAGCAGCGTGCGGCACACCGGGGAGCTGTTTTTT
J gene: TRBJ2-2
V gene: TRBV9
clone size: -
D gene: -
CDR3 length: 13

CDR3 protein: CASSPLGLGTAGANVLTF
CDR3 DNA: TGTGCCAGCAGCCCTCTAGGACTCGGGACAGCTGGGGCCAACGTCCTGACTTTC
J gene: TRBJ2-6
V gene: TRBV7-9
clone size: -
D gene: TRBD1
CDR3 length: 18

CDR3 protein: CASSRSGRYQETQYF
CDR3 DNA: TGTGCCAGCAGTCGGAGCGGGAGGTACCAAGAGACCCAGTACTTC
J gene: TRBJ2-5
V gene: TRBV2
clone size: few
D gene: TRBD2
CDR3 length: 15

CDR3 protein: CASSQDSGLAGAGANVLTF
CDR3 DNA: TGCGCCAGCAGCCAAGATAGCGGACTAGCGGGAGCTGGGGCCAACGTCCTGACTTTC
J gene: TRBJ2-6
V gene: TRBV4-3
clone size: once
D gene: TRBD2
CDR3 length: 19

CDR3 protein: CASSPPNRVNYGYTF
CDR3 DNA: TGTGCCAGCTCACCACCGAACAGGGTTAACTATGGCTACACCTTC
J gene: TRBJ1-2
V gene: TRBV18
clone size: -
D gene: -
CDR3 length: 15